This T cell receptor (beta chain) was sequenced in a study of blood T cell repertoires in COVID-19. Looking at the study overall: T cells, B-cell-depleted T cells, or PBMCs provided the cDNA or gDNA that served as material.

Germline V gives CDR1 LNHDA, CDR2 SQIVND (reference sequence). This CDR3 spans 17 amino acids. V dropped 3 bases and J dropped 4 bases, with 20 bases sitting between them. Allocation to cohorts depended on clinical history reported by the participants. Profiling relied on immunoSEQ multiplex PCR, and the TCRdb table lists in-frame clones only, not all of them. Here the sample spans fewer than 300,000 clones, roughly 91% being singletons. Sequenced input: PBMCs or T cells enriched from blood (not recorded which). This rearrangement joins TRBV19 to TRBJ2-3; weak D call: TRBD2 (6 bases). This receptor was obtained from a woman between 40 and 50 years old with acute COVID-19. The CDR3 DNA reads as TGTGCCAGTAGTATGGGACTTGGGTTTACTCGGTCAGATACGCAGTATTTT. Translated, it gives CASSMGLGFTRSDTQYF.